The clone carrying this TCR beta chain was observed a handful of times. The sample belongs to a study of cytomegalovirus exposure and HLA in healthy donors. The PCR employed 60 Vbeta primers together with 13 Jbeta primers. The protocol was immunoSEQ multiplex PCR, while the TCRdb copy is restricted to in-frame clones and leaves out a portion. Seen here are approximately 160,000 clones, over 75% observed once, and the top ten hold 1.9%. This receptor was obtained from a human donor in good health. The sequenced sample consisted of PBMCs.

CDR3 DNA: TGTGCCAGCAGTTACCTAGACGGGAACACTGAAGCTTTCTTT. Translated: CASSYLDGNTEAFF. The J gene is TRBJ1-1, the V gene TRBV6-5, with unresolved D. The CDR3 totals 14 residues. The V and J ends lost 2 bases and 1 base respectively, with 8 bases between them. Germline V lookup: CDR1 MNHEY, CDR2 SVGAGI.